This paragraph covers one T cell receptor beta chain sequence. Its antigen is not known. In nominal health when sampled, donors likely had unrecorded immune exposures nonetheless. PCR primers comprised 60 Vbeta and 13 Jbeta primers. The method was immunoSEQ multiplex PCR; TCRdb's version includes in-frame clones alone and lacks a portion of them. The repertoire has 100,000 to 150,000 clones, roughly four fifths of them found once; the top ten carry 1.9%. V dropped 1 base and J dropped 12 bases, with 12 bases sitting between them. The V gene's germline CDR1 is MGHRA and CDR2 YSYEKL. This CDR3 is built from 12 residues. This record belongs to a study of cytomegalovirus exposure and HLA in healthy donors. Study as a whole: The study's early data release held about 85 million unique TCRs from HLA-typed donors.

Study results and limitations: The authors later found HLA-associated TCR beta chains more clonally expanded than equally common others. Later findings reportedly placed an Asian-associated ancestry cluster below the roughly 700-donor mean for N-insertions.

What was sequenced was PBMCs. The origin of this receptor is a man aged 50-59 years in good health and CMV-seronegative. The gene calls are TRBV4-1 and TRBJ1-2, with TRBD1 as a possible D gene (5 bases). The CDR3 sequence is CASSQGRAGNTF. The CDR3 DNA reads TGCGCCAGCAGCCAAGGACGGGCAGGGAACACCTTC.